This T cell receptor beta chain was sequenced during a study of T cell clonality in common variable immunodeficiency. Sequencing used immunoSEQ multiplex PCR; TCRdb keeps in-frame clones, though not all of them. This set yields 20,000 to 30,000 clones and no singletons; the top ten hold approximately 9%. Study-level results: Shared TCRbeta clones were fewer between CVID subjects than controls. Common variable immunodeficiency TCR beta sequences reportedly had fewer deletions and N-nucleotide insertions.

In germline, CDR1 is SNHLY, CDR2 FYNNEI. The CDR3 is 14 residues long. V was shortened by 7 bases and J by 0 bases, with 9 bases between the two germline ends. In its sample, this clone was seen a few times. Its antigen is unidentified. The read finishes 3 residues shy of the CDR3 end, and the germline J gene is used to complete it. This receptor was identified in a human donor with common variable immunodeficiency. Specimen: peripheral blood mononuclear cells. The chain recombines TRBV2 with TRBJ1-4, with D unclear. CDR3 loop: CASNSLTTNEKLFF. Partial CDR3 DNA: TGTGCCAGCAATTCTCTTACAACTAATGAAAAA. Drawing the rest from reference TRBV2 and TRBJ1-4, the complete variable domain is EPEVTQTPSHQVTQMGQEVILRCVPISNHLYFYWYRQILGQKVEFLVSFYNNEISEKSEIFDDQFSVERPDGSNFTLKIRSTKLEDSAMYFCASNSLTTNEKLFFGSGTQLSVL.